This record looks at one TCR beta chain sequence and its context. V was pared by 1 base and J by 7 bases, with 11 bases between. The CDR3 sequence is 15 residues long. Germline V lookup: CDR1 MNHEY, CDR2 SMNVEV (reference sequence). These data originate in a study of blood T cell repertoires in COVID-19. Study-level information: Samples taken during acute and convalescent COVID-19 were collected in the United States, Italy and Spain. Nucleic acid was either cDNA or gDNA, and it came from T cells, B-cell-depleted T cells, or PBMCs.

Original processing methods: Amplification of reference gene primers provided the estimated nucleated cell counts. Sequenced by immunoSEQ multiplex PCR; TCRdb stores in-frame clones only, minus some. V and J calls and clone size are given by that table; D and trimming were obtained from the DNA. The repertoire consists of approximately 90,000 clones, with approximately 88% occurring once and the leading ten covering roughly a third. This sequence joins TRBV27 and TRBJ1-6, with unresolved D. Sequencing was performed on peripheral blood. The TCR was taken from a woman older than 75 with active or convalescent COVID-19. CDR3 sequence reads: CASSLYPTGNSPLHF. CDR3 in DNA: TGTGCCAGCAGTTTATACCCAACCGGGAATTCACCCCTCCACTTT.